The following is a T cell receptor (beta chain) sequence with its context. This clonotype was recorded at least ten times. No cognate antigen has been identified for it. Base-call qualities are not available, and no considerably larger clone is one nucleotide away. The data were taken from a study of spatial heterogeneity in lung cancer (dated by TCRdb to the late 2010s). Describing the broader study: More beta-chain than alpha-chain transcripts were consistently detected, likely reflecting higher beta-chain transcript abundance. The study quantitatively compared TCR alpha and beta repertoires across multiple tumor regions, matched nontumor lung and blood in non-small cell lung cancer. In the raw uncorrected reads, each unique combination of TCR and UMI appeared more than ten times on average. The study linked features of the TCR repertoire to counts of nonsynonymous mutations, which were determined by whole-exome sequencing of tumor tissue. At surgery, both alpha and beta chains were TCR-sequenced in 220 tumor regions, fewer than 85 matched nontumor lung samples and 50 to 60 PBMC samples. Points the paper makes about the study in general: Confirming at a functional level the hypothesis that regional TCRs recognize regional mutations was considered to require additional single-cell paired TCR alpha and beta sequencing. Ubiquitous expanded tumor TCRs were detected in blood more often at tumor resection than at routine follow-up.

Spanning cysteine to phenylalanine, the CDR3 consists of 13 amino acids. The only DNA kept is the CDR3, 39 bases in frame from the first base. From V the trimming removes 5 bases and from J it removes 5 bases, while the gene matches leave 4 bases of the junction unaccounted for. CDR1 and CDR2 are read off the germline V gene (reference sequence) as SGHNT and YYREEE. The library was prepared using 5' RACE. TCRdb shows the sequencer as NextSeq 500. In the TCR library protocol, a unique molecular identifier was attached to each TCR cDNA molecule so that PCR and sequencing errors could be corrected. In the source study's methods: Decombinator tools were used for TCR identification, UMI-based error correction and CDR3 extraction. TCRs above a frequency of 2 per 1,000, corresponding to the top 1% of the tumor frequency distribution, were defined as expanded. Renyi diversity was computed with the R vegan package after each repertoire had been subsampled 100 times to 5,000 TCRs. CDR3 similarity networks were built from amino acid triplet string-kernel similarity, with CDR3s being connected when pairwise similarity was above 0.82. TCRdb itself trimmed the public reads at Q25 with fastp, ran MiXCR and retained productive beta chains. Each record represents a unique CDR3 protein, reported with the most common genes and DNA among its rows. V and J calls and clone size were set by TCRdb, not the authors. The table for this sample lists about 50,000 distinct CDR3 sequences; 7.5% to 8% of them were counted only once. The ten largest clones take up about 13% of the sample.

The meaning of the sample's time point label: sample taken at primary tumor resection. Whole RNA extracted from tumor and nontumor lung tissue, or from cryopreserved PBMC samples, was used for TCR sequencing without cell sorting. The donors were 65 to 90 patients from the lung TRACERx cohort who had early-stage, untreated non-small cell lung cancer. Patients were selected for TCR sequencing only if sufficient RNA was available from at least two tumor regions. The material sequenced was PBMCs, taken at surgery. Recombination joined TRBV5-4 with TRBJ2-1; TRBD1 fits 7 bases in the junction. The receptor was derived from a female donor with early-stage non-small cell lung cancer. In nucleotide form, the sequence is TGTGCCAGCAGGCCAGGGACAGACAATGAGCAGTTCTTC. It codes for CASRPGTDNEQFF.